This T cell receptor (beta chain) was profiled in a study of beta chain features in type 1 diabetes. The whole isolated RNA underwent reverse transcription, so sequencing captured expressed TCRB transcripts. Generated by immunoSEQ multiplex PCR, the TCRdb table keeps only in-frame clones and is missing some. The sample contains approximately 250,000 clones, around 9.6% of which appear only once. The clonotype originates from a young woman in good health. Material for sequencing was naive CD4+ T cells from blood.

CDR3 coding DNA: TGTGCCAGCAGCTTGGTTGGCGGGGGGGCCCCCGGTGAGCAGTTCTTC. It translates to CASSLVGGGAPGEQFF. The rearrangement joins TRBV5-4 to TRBJ2-1; TRBD2 aligns across 9 bases. Germline V gene sequence: CDR1 SGHNT, CDR2 YYREEE (reference sequence). The junction had 10 bases not matched to a gene; V was cut back by 0 bases and J by 9 bases. This CDR3 has 16 residues.